This T cell receptor (beta chain) was recovered during a study of T cells in Graves' hyperthyroidism and ophthalmopathy. Authors of the study amplified TCR beta CDR3 regions from RNA transcripts. HTBI primers were used for first-round RT-PCR of the TCR CDR3. From the multiplex PCR reads, TCRdb called clonotypes with MiXCR, one entry per CDR3 protein. The sample records 400,000 to 550,000 distinct CDR3 sequences, approximately 15% being singletons. This clonotype was found many times. Its antigen is as yet unknown. Study-wide results and limits: Blood also showed most of the thyroid clonotypes that were expanded above 0.001.

Stable disease denoted Graves' hyperthyroidism without ophthalmopathy progression within 18 months. Uncontrolled infection, other autoimmune disease, pregnancy or lactation barred patients from enrollment. Diagnosis rested on symptoms, serum thyroxine and TRAb, thyroid ultrasound, and orbital computed tomography. This CDR3 comprises 18 residues. Germline assignment: CDR1 SGHVS and CDR2 FQNEAQ. After removal of 7 bases from V and 7 bases from J, the junction contained 15 bases not matched to a gene. The receptor was derived from a woman in her late teens or twenties with Graves' hyperthyroidism. The sequenced sample was blood. The rearrangement links TRBV7-8 to TRBJ2-1, with 14 bases matching TRBD2. Here the CDR3 DNA reads TGTGCCAGCACCCCTACCGGGACTAGCGGGAGTCACCTTAATGAGCAGTTCTTC. Translation gives CASTPTGTSGSHLNEQFF.